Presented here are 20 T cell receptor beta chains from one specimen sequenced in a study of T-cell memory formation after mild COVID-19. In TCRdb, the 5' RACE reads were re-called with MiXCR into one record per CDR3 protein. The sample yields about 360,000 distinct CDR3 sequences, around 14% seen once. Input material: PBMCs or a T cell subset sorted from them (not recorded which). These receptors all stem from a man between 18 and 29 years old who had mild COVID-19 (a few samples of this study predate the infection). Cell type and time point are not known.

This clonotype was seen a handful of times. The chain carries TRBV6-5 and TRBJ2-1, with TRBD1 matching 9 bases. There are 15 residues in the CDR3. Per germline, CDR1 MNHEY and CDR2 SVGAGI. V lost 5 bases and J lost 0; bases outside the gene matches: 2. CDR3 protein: CASSRGQGSYNEQFF. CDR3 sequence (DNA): TGTGCCAGCAGTAGGGGACAGGGCTCCTACAATGAGCAGTTCTTC.

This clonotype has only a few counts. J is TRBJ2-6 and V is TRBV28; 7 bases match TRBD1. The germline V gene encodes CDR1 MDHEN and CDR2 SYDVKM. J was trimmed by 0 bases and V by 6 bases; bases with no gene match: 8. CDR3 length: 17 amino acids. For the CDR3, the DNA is TGTGCCAGCAGCCGCCAACAGGGGTTCTCTGGGGCCAACGTCCTGACTTTC. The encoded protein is CASSRQQGFSGANVLTF.

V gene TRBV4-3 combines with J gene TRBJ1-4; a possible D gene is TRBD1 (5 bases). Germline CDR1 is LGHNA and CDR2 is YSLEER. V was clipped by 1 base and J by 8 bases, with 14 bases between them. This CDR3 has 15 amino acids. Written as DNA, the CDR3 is TGCGCCAGCAGCCAAGTGTGGGGGAAAAACGAAAAACTGTTTTTT. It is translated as CASSQVWGKNEKLFF.

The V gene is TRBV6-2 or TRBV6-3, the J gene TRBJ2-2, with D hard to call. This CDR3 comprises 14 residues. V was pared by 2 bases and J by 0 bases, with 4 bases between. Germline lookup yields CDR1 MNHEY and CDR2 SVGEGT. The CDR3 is CASSYLSNTGELFF. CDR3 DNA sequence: TGTGCCAGCAGTTACCTGTCGAACACCGGGGAGCTGTTTTTT.

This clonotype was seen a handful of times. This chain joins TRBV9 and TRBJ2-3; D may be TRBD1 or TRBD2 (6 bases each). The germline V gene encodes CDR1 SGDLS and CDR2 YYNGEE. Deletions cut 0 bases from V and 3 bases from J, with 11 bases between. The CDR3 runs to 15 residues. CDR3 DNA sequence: TGTGCCAGCAGCGTAGCGGGGGCGATTACAGATACGCAGTATTTT. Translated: CASSVAGAITDTQYF.

This CDR3 is CASSRHVNYGYTF. The CDR3 coding sequence is TGTGCCAGCAGCCGACACGTTAACTATGGCTACACCTTC. The rearrangement uses TRBV11-3 and TRBJ1-2; D ambiguous. Trimming took 5 bases from V and 1 from J, leaving 8 bases between them. The CDR3 totals 13 residues. Germline V CDR1 and CDR2: SGHNT, YENEEA. The full variable domain, completed using reference TRBV11-3 and TRBJ1-2, is EAGVVQSPRYKIIEKKQPVAFWCNPISGHNTLYWYLQNLGQGPELLIRYENEEAVDDSQLPKDRFSAERLKGVDSTLKIQPAELGDSAVYLCASSRHVNYGYTFGSGTRLTVV.

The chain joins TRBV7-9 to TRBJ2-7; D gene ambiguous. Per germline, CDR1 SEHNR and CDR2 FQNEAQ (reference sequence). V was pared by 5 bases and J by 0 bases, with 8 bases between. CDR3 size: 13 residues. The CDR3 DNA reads TGTGCCAGCAGCCGCACAGTCTCCTACGAGCAGTACGTC. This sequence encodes CASSRTVSYEQYV.

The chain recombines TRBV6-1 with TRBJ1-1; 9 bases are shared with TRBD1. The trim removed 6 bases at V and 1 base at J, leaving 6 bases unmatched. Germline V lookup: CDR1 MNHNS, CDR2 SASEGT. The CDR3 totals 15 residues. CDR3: CASRTGGEANTEAFF. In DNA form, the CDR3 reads TGTGCCAGCAGGACAGGGGGGGAGGCGAACACTGAAGCTTTCTTT.

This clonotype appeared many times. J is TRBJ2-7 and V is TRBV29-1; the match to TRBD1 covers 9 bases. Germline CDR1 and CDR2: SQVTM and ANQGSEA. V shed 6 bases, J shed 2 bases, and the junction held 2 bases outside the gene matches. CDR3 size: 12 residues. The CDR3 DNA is TGCAGCGTCGGACAGGGGACCTACGAGCAGTACTTC. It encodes CSVGQGTYEQYF.

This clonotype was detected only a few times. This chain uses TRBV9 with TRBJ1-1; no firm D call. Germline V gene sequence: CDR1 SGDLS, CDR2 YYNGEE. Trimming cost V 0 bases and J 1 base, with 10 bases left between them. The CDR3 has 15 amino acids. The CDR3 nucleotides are TGTGCCAGCAGCGTAGGTGAATTCACGAACACTGAAGCTTTCTTT. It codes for CASSVGEFTNTEAFF.

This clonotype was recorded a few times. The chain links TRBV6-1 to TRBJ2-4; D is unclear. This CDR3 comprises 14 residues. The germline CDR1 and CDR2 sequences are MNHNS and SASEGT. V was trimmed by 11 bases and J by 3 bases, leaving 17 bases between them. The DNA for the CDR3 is TGTGCCGCGTGGGCTTGGGGTGTCAAAAACATTCAGTACTTC. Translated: CAAWAWGVKNIQYF.

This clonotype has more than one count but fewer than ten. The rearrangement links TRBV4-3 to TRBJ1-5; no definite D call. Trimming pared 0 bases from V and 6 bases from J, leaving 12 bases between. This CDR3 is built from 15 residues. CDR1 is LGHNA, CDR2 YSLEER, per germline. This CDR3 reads CASSQERRGGQPQHF. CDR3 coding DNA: TGCGCCAGCAGCCAAGAACGGCGTGGCGGTCAGCCCCAGCATTTT.

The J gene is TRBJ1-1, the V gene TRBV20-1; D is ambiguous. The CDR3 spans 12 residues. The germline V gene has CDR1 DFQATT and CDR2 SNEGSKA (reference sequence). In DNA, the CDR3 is TGCAGCACGAGGACCTATGGTACTGAAGCTTTCTTT. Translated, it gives CSTRTYGTEAFF.

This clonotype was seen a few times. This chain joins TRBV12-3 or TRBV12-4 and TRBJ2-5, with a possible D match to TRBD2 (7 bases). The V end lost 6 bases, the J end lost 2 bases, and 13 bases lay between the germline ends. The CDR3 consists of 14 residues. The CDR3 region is CASSGGPGQETQYF. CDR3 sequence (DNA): TGTGCCAGCAGCGGGGGGCCTGGGCAAGAGACCCAGTACTTC.

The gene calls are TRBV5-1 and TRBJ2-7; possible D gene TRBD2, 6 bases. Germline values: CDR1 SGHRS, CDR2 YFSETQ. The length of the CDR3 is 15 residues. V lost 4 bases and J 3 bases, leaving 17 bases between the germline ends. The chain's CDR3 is CASSTEGGPYYEQYF. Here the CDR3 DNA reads TGCGCCAGCAGCACCGAAGGAGGGCCCTACTACGAGCAGTACTTC.

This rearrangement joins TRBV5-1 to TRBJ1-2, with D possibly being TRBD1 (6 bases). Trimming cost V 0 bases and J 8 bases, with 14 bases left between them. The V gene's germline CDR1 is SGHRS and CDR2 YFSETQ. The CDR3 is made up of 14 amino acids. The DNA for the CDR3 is TGCGCCAGCAGCTTGGCCGGAGGGGGAGGCGGCTACACCTTC. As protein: CASSLAGGGGGYTF. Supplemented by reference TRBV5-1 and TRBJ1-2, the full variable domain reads KAGVTQTPRYLIKTRGQQVTLSCSPISGHRSVSWYQQTPGQGLQFLFEYFSETQRNKGNFPGRFSGRQFSNSRSEMNVSTLELGDSALYLCASSLAGGGGGYTFGSGTRLTVV.

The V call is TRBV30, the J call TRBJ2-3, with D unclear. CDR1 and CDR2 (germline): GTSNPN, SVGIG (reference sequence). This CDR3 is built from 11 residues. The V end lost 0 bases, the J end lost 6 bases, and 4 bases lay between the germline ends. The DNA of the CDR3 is TGTGCCTGGAGTGTATCCGATACGCAGTATTTT. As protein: CAWSVSDTQYF.

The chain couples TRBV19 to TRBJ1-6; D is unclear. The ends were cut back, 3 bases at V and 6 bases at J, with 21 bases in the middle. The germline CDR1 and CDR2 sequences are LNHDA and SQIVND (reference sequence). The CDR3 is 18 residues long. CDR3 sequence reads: CASSIRGAAAQVNSPLHF. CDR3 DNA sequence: TGTGCCAGTAGTATCCGTGGCGCGGCGGCTCAAGTTAATTCACCCCTCCACTTT. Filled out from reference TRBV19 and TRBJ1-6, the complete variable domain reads DGGITQSPKYLFRKEGQNVTLSCEQNLNHDAMYWYRQDPGQGLRLIYYSQIVNDFQKGDIAEGYSVSREKKESFPLTVTSAQKNPTAFYLCASSIRGAAAQVNSPLHFGNGTRLTVT.

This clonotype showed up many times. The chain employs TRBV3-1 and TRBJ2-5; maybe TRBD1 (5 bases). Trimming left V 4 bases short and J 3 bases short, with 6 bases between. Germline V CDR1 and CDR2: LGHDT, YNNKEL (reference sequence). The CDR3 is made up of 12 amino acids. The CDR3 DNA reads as TGTGCCAGCAGCCCCAGGGAAGAGACCCAGTACTTC. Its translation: CASSPREETQYF.

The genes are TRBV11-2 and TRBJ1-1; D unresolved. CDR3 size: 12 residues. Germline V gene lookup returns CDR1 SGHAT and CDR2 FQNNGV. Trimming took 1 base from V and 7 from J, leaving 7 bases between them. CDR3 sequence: CASSLAWGEAFF. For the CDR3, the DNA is TGTGCCAGCAGCTTAGCTTGGGGTGAAGCTTTCTTT.